One T cell receptor (beta chain) is described in this entry. This clone was seen more than once but under ten times. No cognate antigen has been identified for it. Qualities for individual bases were not recorded, and no much larger clone is one base off. Library prep was done by the immunoSEQ multiplex PCR assay. For the multiplex PCR, a mixture combining 60 forward primers for TCR Vbeta segments and 13 reverse primers for TCR Jbeta segments was used. The CDR3 region of rearranged TCR beta genes was amplified from genomic DNA with a multiplex PCR assay. On the Illumina HiSeq System, the amplified TCR beta libraries were sequenced as 87-base-pair reads. As for how the authors treated the data: Across the roughly 670 repertoires, a later analysis counted some 80 million unique TCR beta chains, roughly 11 million of which were shared by at least two donors. A nearest-neighbor algorithm error-corrected the raw reads and collapsed the reads into unique sequences, merging closely related sequences to remove PCR and sequencing errors. To assign V, D and J gene segments, CDR3 sequences were aligned to IMGT reference sequences. For a sequence to be retained, at least a six-nucleotide match to both a V gene segment and a J gene segment was required. Rearrangements were called productive when the CDR3 lacked stop codons and stayed in frame with V and J; all others were non-productive. Following IMGT convention, CDR3 was defined as the stretch from the second conserved V-encoded cysteine up to the conserved J-encoded phenylalanine. Sequences without an unambiguous match to a single V gene segment were excluded from the earlier analysis of several hundred of the donors. An earlier analysis of a few hundred of the donors called V segments functional above 56.7% productive rearrangements and segregating when the between-donor standard deviation exceeded 5%. A statistical classification framework was built to diagnose cytomegalovirus status from the catalog of TCR beta chain sequences. A later analysis assigned V and J genes by comparing TCR nucleotide sequences with IMGT/GENE-DB human TR gene sequences. The TCRdist pipeline was used in a later analysis to assign CDR3 sequences and most-parsimonious VDJ recombination scenarios. In a later analysis, every TCR beta chain was defined by the combination of its CDR3 amino acid sequence and its V-gene family, and reads without a unique V-gene family were dropped. A later analysis removed several hundred highly shared, low-generation-probability nucleotide sequences to deal with suspected cross-contamination and a sequencing artifact. For each public chain, a later analysis derived a clonal expansion index from normalized ranks of inferred template counts within each repertoire. Generation probabilities in a later analysis came from a VDJ recombination model fitted to out-of-frame rearrangements, and those results were checked against IGoR. In a later analysis, TCR-TCR, TCR-HLA and TCR-CMV co-occurrence was scored with hypergeometric tests, and a repertoire-size bias correction was applied to TCR pairs. False discovery rates were estimated in a later analysis by permuting HLA or CMV assignments 20 times. A later analysis grouped co-occurring TCRs with DBSCAN, adding TCRdist sequence similarity when clustering within HLA-allele-positive subsets. For co-occurrence clustering, repertoires with fewer than 30,000 or more than 120,000 public chains were excluded, along with a handful of repertoires with anomalous nucleotide sharing. TCRdb holds this immuneACCESS table with in-frame rearrangements only. Some clones are missing; in checked studies, unresolved V genes explain under half, and the rest has no known cause. V and J calls and clone size follow that table, whereas D and trimming were derived from the DNA. The sample includes around 87,000 clones, with roughly 80% observed a single time. The ten largest clonotypes hold roughly 3% of the sample.

The sample comes from a study of cytomegalovirus exposure and HLA in healthy donors (dated by TCRdb to 2015 to 2018). Study-wide context: In an earlier analysis of several hundred of the donors, approximately 300 Gb of sequence data and 90 million to 120 million unique TCR beta sequences from roughly 180 million T cells were reported. An early release covering 550 to 650 HLA-typed donors comprised about 300 gigabases of sequencing data and approximately 80 million unique TCR sequences. Of the roughly 400 genotyped donors, roughly 76% were placed in the genetic ancestry cluster associated with self-reported Caucasian donors. The study aimed to test whether signatures of past pathogen exposure could be identified by cataloging public T cell receptors. Using immunosequencing, the study profiled T cell repertoires from 666 subjects and related those repertoires to cytomegalovirus serostatus. Along with the approximately 620-subject first cohort, a separate validation cohort of more than 90 different subjects was used. To predict cytomegalovirus infection status, the study brought together high-throughput TCR immunosequencing, statistical association of individual TCRs with disease status, and machine learning. A later analysis re-examined previously published TCR beta repertoires from more than 650 donors and added high-resolution HLA genotyping to investigate patterns of TCR occurrence. In the later analysis, no new phenotypic data were used to find candidate immune exposures; instead, reliance was placed on TCR beta sequences and their occurrence across donors. An earlier analysis of 500 to 750 of the donors applied high-throughput TCR beta sequencing to assess whether each TCR beta V gene segment acted as functional or pseudogenic. Donor age, sex, ethnicity and CMV serostatus were compiled together with the repertoire data. A later genetic analysis took genome-wide SNP genotypes for about 55% of the 666 donors and used that subset as a discovery cohort. Every discovery cohort repertoire had been produced on one sequencing platform. HLA typing included class I and class II loci at four-digit resolution. Typing coverage varied by locus: about 620-640 donors for A, B, C, DRB1 and DQB1; approximately 520 for DQA1; over 600 for DPA1; around 450 for DPB1. Several DR-DQ haplotypes were handled as single units for association and clustering because linkage in the cohort was strong. Among around 400 genotyped donors of the cohort, an average of around 240,000 unique TCR beta nucleotide sequences was sequenced per donor, of which about 19% were non-productive.

Trimming costs V 3 bases and J 10 bases, and their ends lie 13 bases apart. In the germline V gene, CDR1 corresponds to MNHEY and CDR2 to SVGAGI. The CDR3, from cysteine to phenylalanine, totals 13 residues. Only the CDR3 DNA stays, 39 bases, in frame from base 1. The cohort comprised some 730 healthy bone marrow donors. At the time of sampling, every cohort member was nominally healthy, though immune exposures that went unrecorded were likely present. The donor tested CMV seronegative and was one of the 352 seronegative cohort members. Each donor provided a peripheral blood sample, and peripheral blood mononuclear cells were used for TCR beta sequencing. Genomic DNA was extracted from the blood cell samples with the Qiagen DNeasy Blood Extraction Kit. Broad study findings and their caveats: Because counts were too low, roughly 16 rarely observed V segments, including chromosome 9 orphons, were left out of the earlier analysis of 587 of the donors. The classifier was reported to diagnose cytomegalovirus status with high specificity and sensitivity in both the original cohort and the validation cohort. According to a later analysis, parvovirus B19, influenza, CMV and Epstein-Barr virus appeared linked to several top co-occurrence clusters. The presence/absence analyses assumed that sequencing depth was roughly uniform across donors, and that assumption may not be true. Some IMGT-functional V segments, including TRBV6-2 and TRBV6-3, could not be distinguished by the 87-base-pair reads and were therefore excluded. According to a later analysis, TCR association rates differed among HLA loci, with DRB1 alleles showing the most associated TCRs and HLA-C alleles showing the fewest. The authors suggested that the approach could potentially be extended to other disease states and immunological phenotypes. Strong co-occurrence of HLA alleles, especially DR and DQ, made assigning TCR associations to individual alleles difficult. Correlated functional status among segregating V segments might be attributable to linkage disequilibrium, but an unknown experimental factor could not be ruled out. A later analysis found that HLA-associated TCR beta chains were more clonally expanded and had lower generation probabilities than equally common non-associated chains. A later analysis associated roughly 17,000 TCR beta sequences with specific HLA alleles at a false discovery rate of 0.05. Most TCR sequences were observed very rarely across donors, whereas some public TCRs were present in many individuals. Because some donors lacked HLA typing at each locus, the association tests relied only on the typed subset. The study listed 170 or so TCR beta chains as associated with cytomegalovirus. In vitro tests confirmed that a few of the cytomegalovirus-associated TCR beta chains recognize cytomegalovirus antigens. According to a later analysis, most CMV-associated TCR beta chains appeared to be HLA-restricted, and the HLA associations seemed to be driven largely by CMV exposure. Broadly in line with IMGT annotations, most TCR beta V segments showed up in productive rearrangements about 87% or about 30% of the time in an earlier analysis of 587 of the donors. In a later genetic analysis, fewer N-insertions in productive TCRs were reported among donors in an Asian-associated ancestry cluster than the roughly 710-donor mean. A further reported finding was that TCR beta sequences accurately predicted the HLA-A and HLA-B alleles for most subjects in the first cohort. Immune exposure information for the cohort was limited to CMV serostatus. In this cohort, only TCR beta chains were sequenced, and detectable features were limited by the absence of alpha or paired-chain data. A later genetic analysis associated a missense DCLRE1C variant with V-gene and J-gene trimming of TCR beta chains, and an independent cohort replicated the association. The sequencing pipeline was judged likely to have produced a cluster of highly shared sequence variants as a technical artifact.

Sample: PBMCs. The rearrangement joined TRBV6-5 to TRBJ2-1; confidence is insufficient to name the D gene. This receptor was identified in a middle-aged man in good health and CMV-seronegative. The nucleotides read TGTGCCAGCAGTTATTCCGACATCTACGAGCAGTTCTTC. Translated, it reads CASSYSDIYEQFF.